This T cell receptor (beta chain) was sequenced during a study of high-grade serous ovarian cancer treatment subgroups. Here immunoSEQ multiplex PCR was the method, and the copy in TCRdb shows in-frame clones only, minus some. The sample includes approximately 6,600 clones, less than 85% of them seen just once. The tumor samples were collected prior to definitive surgery or chemotherapy. The germline V gene encodes CDR1 MNHNY and CDR2 SVGAGI (reference sequence). Trimming shortened V by 0 bases and J by 2 bases, and 6 bases separated the two germline ends. The CDR3 loop spans 14 amino acids. The chain has TRBV6-6 and TRBJ2-3; D gene unclear. This receptor was obtained from a human donor with high-grade serous ovarian cancer. Specimen: tumor tissue. This chain's CDR3 is CASSYSSYTDTQYF. CDR3 nucleotides: TGTGCCAGCAGTTACTCTAGCTACACAGATACGCAGTATTTT.